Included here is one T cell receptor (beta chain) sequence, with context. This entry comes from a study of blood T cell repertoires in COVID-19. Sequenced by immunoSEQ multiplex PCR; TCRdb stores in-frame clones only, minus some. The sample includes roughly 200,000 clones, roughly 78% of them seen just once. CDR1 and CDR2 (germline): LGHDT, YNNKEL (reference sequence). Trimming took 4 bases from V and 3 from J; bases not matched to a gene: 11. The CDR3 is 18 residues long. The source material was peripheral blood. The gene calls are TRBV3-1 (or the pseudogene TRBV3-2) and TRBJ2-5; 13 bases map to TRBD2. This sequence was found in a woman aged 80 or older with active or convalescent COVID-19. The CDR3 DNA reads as TGTGCCAGCAGCCCTCCCCCCCGGACTAGCGGGGGAAAAGAGACCCAGTACTTC. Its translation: CASSPPPRTSGGKETQYF.